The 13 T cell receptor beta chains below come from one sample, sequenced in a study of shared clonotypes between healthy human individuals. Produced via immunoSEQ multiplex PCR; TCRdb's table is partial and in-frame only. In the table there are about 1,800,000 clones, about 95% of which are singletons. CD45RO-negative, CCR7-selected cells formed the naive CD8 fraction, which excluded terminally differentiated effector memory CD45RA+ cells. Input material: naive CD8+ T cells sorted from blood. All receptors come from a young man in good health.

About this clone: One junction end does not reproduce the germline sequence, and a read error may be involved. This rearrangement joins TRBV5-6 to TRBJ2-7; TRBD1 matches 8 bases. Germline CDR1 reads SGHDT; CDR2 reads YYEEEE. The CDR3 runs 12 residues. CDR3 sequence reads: CASSHSGQGFFF. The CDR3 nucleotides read TGTGCCAGCAGCCACAGCGGACAGGGTTTCTTCTTC.

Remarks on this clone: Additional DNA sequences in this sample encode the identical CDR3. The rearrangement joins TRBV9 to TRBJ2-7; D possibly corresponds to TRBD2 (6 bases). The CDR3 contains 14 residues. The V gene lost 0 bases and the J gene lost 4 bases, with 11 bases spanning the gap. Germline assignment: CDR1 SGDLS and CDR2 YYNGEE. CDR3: CASSVGSGGYEQYF. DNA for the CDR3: TGTGCCAGCAGCGTAGGGAGCGGAGGGTACGAGCAGTACTTC.

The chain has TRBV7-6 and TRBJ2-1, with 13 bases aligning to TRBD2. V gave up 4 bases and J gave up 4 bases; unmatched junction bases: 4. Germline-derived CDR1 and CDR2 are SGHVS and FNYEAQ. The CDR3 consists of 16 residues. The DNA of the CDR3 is TGTGCCAGCAGCTGGACTAGCGGGGGTCTGTACAATGAGCAGTTCTTC. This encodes CASSWTSGGLYNEQFF.

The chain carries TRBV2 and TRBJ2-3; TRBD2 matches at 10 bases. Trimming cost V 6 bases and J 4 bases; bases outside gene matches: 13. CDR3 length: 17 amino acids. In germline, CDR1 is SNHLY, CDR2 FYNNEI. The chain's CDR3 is CASSDFPGTSEADTQYF. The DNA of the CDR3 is TGTGCCAGCAGCGACTTTCCCGGGACTAGCGAAGCAGATACGCAGTATTTT.

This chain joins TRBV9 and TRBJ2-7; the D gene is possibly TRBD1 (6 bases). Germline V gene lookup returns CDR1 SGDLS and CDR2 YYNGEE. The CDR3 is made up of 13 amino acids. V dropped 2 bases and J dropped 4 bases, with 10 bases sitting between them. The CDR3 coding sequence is TGTGCCAGCAGCGTGGGGACAAGGTACGAGCAGTACTTC. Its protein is CASSVGTRYEQYF.

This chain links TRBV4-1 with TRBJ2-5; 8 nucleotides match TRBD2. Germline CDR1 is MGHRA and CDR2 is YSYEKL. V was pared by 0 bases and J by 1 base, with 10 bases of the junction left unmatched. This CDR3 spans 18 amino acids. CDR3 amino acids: CASSQEVTSGAFQETQYF. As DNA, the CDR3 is TGCGCCAGCAGCCAAGAAGTCACTAGCGGAGCGTTCCAAGAGACCCAGTACTTC.

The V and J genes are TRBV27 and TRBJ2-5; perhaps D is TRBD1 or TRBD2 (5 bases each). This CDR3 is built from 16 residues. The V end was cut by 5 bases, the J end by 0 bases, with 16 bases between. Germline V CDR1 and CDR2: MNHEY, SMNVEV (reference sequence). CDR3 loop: CASSTMGTRYQETQYF. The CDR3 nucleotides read TGTGCCAGCAGTACCATGGGGACCCGATACCAAGAGACCCAGTACTTC.

This CDR3 is CASSSGTTGELFF. In nucleotides, the CDR3 is TGTGCCAGCAGCTCCGGGACAACCGGGGAGCTGTTTTTT. The J gene is TRBJ2-2, the V gene TRBV13, with TRBD1 as a possible D gene (6 bases). Germline-derived CDR1 and CDR2 are PRHDT and FYEKMQ (reference sequence). Trimming pared 4 bases from V and 5 bases from J, leaving 8 bases between. The CDR3 totals 13 residues.

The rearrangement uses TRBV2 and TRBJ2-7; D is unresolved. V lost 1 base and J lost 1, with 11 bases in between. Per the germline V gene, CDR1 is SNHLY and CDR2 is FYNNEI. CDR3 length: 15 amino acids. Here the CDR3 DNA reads TGTGCCAGCAGTGAAGGACGGTCGCATTCCTACGAGCAGTACTTC. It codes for CASSEGRSHSYEQYF.

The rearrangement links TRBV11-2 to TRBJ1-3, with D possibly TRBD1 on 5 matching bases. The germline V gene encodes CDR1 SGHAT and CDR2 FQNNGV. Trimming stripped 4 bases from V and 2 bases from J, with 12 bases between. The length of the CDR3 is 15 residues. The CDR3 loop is CASSSDMIAGNTIYF. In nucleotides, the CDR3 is TGTGCCAGCAGCTCGGACATGATAGCTGGAAACACCATATATTTT.

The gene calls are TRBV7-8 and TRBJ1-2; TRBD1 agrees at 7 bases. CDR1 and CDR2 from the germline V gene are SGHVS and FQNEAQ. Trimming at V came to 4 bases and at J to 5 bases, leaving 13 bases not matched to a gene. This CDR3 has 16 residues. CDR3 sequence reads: CASSSPGTEGSYGYTF. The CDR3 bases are TGTGCCAGCAGCTCCCCCGGGACAGAAGGATCATATGGCTACACCTTC. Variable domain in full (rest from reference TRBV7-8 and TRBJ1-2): GAGVSQSPRYKVAKRGQDVALRCDPISGHVSLFWYQQALGQGPEFLTYFQNEAQLDKSGLPSDRFFAERPEGSVSTLKIQRTQQEDSAVYLCASSSPGTEGSYGYTFGSGTRLTVV.

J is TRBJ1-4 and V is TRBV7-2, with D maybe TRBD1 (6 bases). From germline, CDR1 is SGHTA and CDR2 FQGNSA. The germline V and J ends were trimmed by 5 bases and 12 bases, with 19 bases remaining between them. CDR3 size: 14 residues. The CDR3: CASSPLGGGGELFF. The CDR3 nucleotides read TGTGCCAGCAGCCCGCTGGGGGGCGGGGGAGAACTGTTTTTT.

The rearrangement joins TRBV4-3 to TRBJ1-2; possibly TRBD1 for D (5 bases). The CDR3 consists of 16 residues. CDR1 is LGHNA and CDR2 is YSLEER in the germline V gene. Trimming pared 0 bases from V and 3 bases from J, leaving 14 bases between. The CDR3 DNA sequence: TGCGCCAGCAGCCAAGATGGTGAAAGGGGTGACTATGGCTACACCTTC. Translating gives CASSQDGERGDYGYTF.